This TCR beta chain was identified during a study of regulatory T cells in long-lasting Graves disease. The CDR3 totals 14 residues. V dropped 6 bases and J dropped 4; count of bases not matched to a gene: 5. Germline-derived CDR1 and CDR2 are SGHAT and FQNNGV. The TCR beta library used iRepertoire HTBI primers with Arm-PCR amplification of CDR3. TCRdb passed the multiplex PCR reads through MiXCR, listing each CDR3 protein once. The sample lists more than 450,000 distinct CDR3 sequences; about 11% were seen once. This clonotype has ten or more counts. Its antigen is as yet unknown. Study observations and caveats: Sampling was limited to peripheral blood rather than thyroid tissue.

As to time point: newly diagnosed GD, antithyroid drugs for less than 3 months. Following extraction of RNA from PBMCs, that RNA was used to make the TCR library. Tubes containing EDTA received roughly 10 milliliters of drawn peripheral blood. These data are also associated with another study on T cells in Graves' hyperthyroidism and ophthalmopathy.

Specimen: peripheral blood mononuclear cells (PBMCs), collected at new diagnosis, from a patient treated with antithyroid drugs. The genes are TRBV11-2 and TRBJ1-1, with 10 positions matching TRBD1. This receptor was identified in a woman aged 25 to 39 with Graves disease. As DNA, the CDR3 is TGTGCCAGCAGTCGGACAGGGGGTACCACTGAAGCTTTCTTT. Translation gives CASSRTGGTTEAFF.